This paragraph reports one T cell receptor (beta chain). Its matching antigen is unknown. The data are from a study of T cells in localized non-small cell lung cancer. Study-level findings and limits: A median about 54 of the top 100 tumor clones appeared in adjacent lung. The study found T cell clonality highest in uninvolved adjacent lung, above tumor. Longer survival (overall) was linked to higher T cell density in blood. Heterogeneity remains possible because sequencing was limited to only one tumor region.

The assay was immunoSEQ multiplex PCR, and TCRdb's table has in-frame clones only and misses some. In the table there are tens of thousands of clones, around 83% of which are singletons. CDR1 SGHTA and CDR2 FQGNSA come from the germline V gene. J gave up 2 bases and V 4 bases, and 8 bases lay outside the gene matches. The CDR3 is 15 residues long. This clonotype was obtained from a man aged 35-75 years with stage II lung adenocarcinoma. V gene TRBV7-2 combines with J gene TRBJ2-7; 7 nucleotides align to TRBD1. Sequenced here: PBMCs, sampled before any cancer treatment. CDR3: CASSSAGTAAYEQYF. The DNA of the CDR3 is TGTGCCAGCAGCTCCGCCGGGACAGCAGCCTACGAGCAGTACTTC.